This T cell receptor beta chain comes out of a study of cytomegalovirus exposure and HLA in healthy donors. The PCR had 60 Vbeta and 13 Jbeta primers. Profiling relied on immunoSEQ multiplex PCR, and the TCRdb table lists in-frame clones only, not all of them. Of 100,000 to 150,000 clones detected, approximately 87% appear once; the ten largest clones hold 20%. The CDR3 consists of 17 residues. Germline CDR1 reads MNHNS; CDR2 reads SASEGT. J lost 4 bases, V lost 2 bases, and 12 bases had no gene match. The rearrangement uses TRBV6-1 and TRBJ2-5; 8 positions match TRBD2. The TCR sequence derives from a man younger than 35 in good health and CMV-seropositive. Sequencing was done on a sample of PBMCs. DNA for the CDR3: TGTGCCAGCAGTGAAAGGCTCGGGGGGGGGAATGTAGAGACCCAGTACTTC. Residues: CASSERLGGGNVETQYF.